The 12 T cell receptor beta chains given below trace back to one sample, sequenced in a study of T-cell reconstitution after alpha-beta-depleted transplantation in children. The TCRbeta library incorporated unique molecular identifiers. Using its own MiXCR run on the PCR reads, TCRdb lists one record per CDR3 protein. The data contain about 72,000 distinct CDR3 sequences, roughly 6.6% of them singletons. The sequences come from PBMCs from the stem cell graft donor, collected from the stem cell graft. These receptor sequences come from a human donor who donated a stem cell graft to a child with acute lymphoblastic leukemia.

V and J are TRBV5-1 and TRBJ2-7; possibly TRBD1 or TRBD2 for D (5 bases each). This CDR3 region has 15 residues. The V gene lost 1 base and the J gene lost 4 bases, with 15 bases spanning the gap. Germline CDR1 reads SGHRS; CDR2 reads YFSETQ. This CDR3 is CASSLFSGPFYEQYF. DNA of the CDR3: TGCGCCAGCAGCTTGTTTTCGGGGCCGTTTTACGAGCAGTACTTC.

The chain recombines TRBV24-1 with TRBJ2-7; the D gene is possibly TRBD1 (5 bases). V gave up 0 bases and J gave up 1 base, with 9 bases separating them. Germline V gene data show CDR1 as KGHDR and CDR2 as SFDVKD. This CDR3 is built from 15 residues. CDR3 residues: CATSDLQGGSYEQYF. The CDR3 nucleotides read TGTGCCACCAGTGATTTGCAGGGCGGTTCCTACGAGCAGTACTTC.

This clonotype was seen ten or more times. This sequence joins TRBV6-5 and TRBJ1-1; TRBD1 aligns across 12 bases. Trimming removed 5 bases from V and 5 bases from J; junction bases left unmatched: 12. The germline gives CDR1 MNHEY, CDR2 SVGAGI. This CDR3 spans 17 amino acids. In DNA form, the CDR3 reads TGTGCCAGCAGTAGGGACAGGGGGCGAATAAGCCGAACTGAAGCTTTCTTT. Its translation: CASSRDRGRISRTEAFF.

This clonotype has at least ten counts. The chain uses TRBV5-1 and TRBJ2-3; 15 bases fit TRBD2. The CDR3 is 18 amino acids. Germline CDR1 reads SGHRS; CDR2 reads YFSETQ. The V segment lost 4 bases and the J segment 1 base; nucleotides outside the gene matches: 7. The CDR3 coding sequence is TGCGCCAGCAGCCCTGGGACTAGCGGGGGGCCGGGCACAGATACGCAGTATTTT. This sequence encodes CASSPGTSGGPGTDTQYF.

This clonotype was seen at least ten times. V gene TRBV9 combines with J gene TRBJ2-1, with 7 bases lining up with TRBD1. The V gene end was trimmed by 0 bases and the J gene end by 7 bases; junction bases not matched to a gene: 7. Germline values: CDR1 SGDLS, CDR2 YYNGEE. This CDR3 has 15 residues. CDR3 loop: CASSVERLQGNEQFF. The CDR3 bases are TGTGCCAGCAGCGTAGAGCGGTTACAGGGGAATGAGCAGTTCTTC.

This clonotype was seen at least ten times. The junction departs from the called germline gene at one end, perhaps through a read error. J is TRBJ1-4 and V is TRBV12-3 or TRBV12-4, with 7 bases matching TRBD1. The CDR3 is 14 residues long. CDR3 loop: CVSSFHRGGEKLFF. In DNA form, the CDR3 reads TGTGTCAGCAGTTTTCACAGGGGAGGAGAAAAACTGTTTTTT.

This clonotype appeared many times. V usage is TRBV2 and J usage is TRBJ2-1; tentative D call: TRBD2 (6 bases). CDR1 SNHLY and CDR2 FYNNEI come from the germline V gene. CDR3 length: 15 residues. V dropped 2 bases and J dropped 2 bases, with 10 bases sitting between them. CDR3 amino acids: CASSEIAGPYNEQFF. CDR3 in DNA: TGTGCCAGCAGTGAAATCGCGGGACCCTACAATGAGCAGTTCTTC. Full variable domain (missing parts from reference TRBV2 and TRBJ2-1): EPEVTQTPSHQVTQMGQEVILRCVPISNHLYFYWYRQILGQKVEFLVSFYNNEISEKSEIFDDQFSVERPDGSNFTLKIRSTKLEDSAMYFCASSEIAGPYNEQFFGPGTRLTVL.

This clonotype has at least ten counts. J is TRBJ2-5 and V is TRBV27; no firm D call. The germline V gene encodes CDR1 MNHEY and CDR2 SMNVEV (reference sequence). This CDR3 is built from 12 residues. The germline V and J ends were trimmed by 5 bases and 4 bases, with 8 bases remaining between them. The CDR3 DNA reads as TGTGCCAGCAGTCCCTTGGGAGAGACCCAGTACTTC. This translates into CASSPLGETQYF.

This clonotype appeared many times. This chain joins TRBV7-2 and TRBJ1-1, with 9 positions matching TRBD1. V was clipped by 1 base and J by 5 bases; unmatched bases: 2. Germline V gives CDR1 SGHTA, CDR2 FQGNSA. The length of the CDR3 is 14 residues. CDR3 DNA sequence: TGTGCCAGCAGCTTAGGTGGGACAGGGACTGAAGCTTTCTTT. Its translation: CASSLGGTGTEAFF.

The CDR3 here is CASSVGSYGYTF. The CDR3 bases are TGTGCCAGCAGTGTAGGGTCCTATGGCTACACCTTC. This chain uses TRBV25-1 with TRBJ1-2, with D unclear. V shed 4 bases and J shed 4 bases, with 7 bases lying between them. The CDR3 has 12 amino acids. Per germline, CDR1 MGHDK and CDR2 SYGVNS.

This clonotype was recorded at least ten times. The chain joins TRBV5-1 to TRBJ2-2; tentative D call: TRBD1 (6 bases). Trimming removed 4 bases at V and 2 bases at J, with 12 bases between. The germline V gene encodes CDR1 SGHRS and CDR2 YFSETQ. The CDR3 consists of 15 residues. The CDR3 DNA sequence: TGCGCCAGCAGCGGCCGGACAGTTAACACCGGGGAGCTGTTTTTT. Translating it yields CASSGRTVNTGELFF.

V usage is TRBV28 and J usage is TRBJ2-7; 10 nucleotides align to TRBD2. Germline CDR1 is MDHEN and CDR2 is SYDVKM. This CDR3 contains 15 residues. The junction had 4 bases not matched to a gene; V was cut back by 2 bases and J by 3 bases. CDR3 region: CASSLLAGVNYEQYF. As DNA, the CDR3 is TGTGCCAGCAGTTTACTAGCGGGAGTTAACTACGAGCAGTACTTC.